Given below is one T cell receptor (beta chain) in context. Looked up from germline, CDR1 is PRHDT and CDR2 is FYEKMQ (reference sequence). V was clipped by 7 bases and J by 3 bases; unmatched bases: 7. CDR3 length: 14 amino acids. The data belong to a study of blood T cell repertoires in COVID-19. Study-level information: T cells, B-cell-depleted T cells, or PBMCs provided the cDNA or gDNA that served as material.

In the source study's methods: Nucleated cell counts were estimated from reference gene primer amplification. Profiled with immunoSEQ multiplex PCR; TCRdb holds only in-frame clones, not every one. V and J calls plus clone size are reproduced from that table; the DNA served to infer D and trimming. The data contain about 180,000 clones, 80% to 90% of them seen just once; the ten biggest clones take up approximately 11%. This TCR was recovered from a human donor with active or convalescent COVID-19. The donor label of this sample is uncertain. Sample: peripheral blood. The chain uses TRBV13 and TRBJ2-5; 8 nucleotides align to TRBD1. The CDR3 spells CASKSRGPEETQYF. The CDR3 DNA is TGTGCCAGCAAGTCCAGGGGGCCGGAAGAGACCCAGTACTTC.